This T cell receptor (beta chain) was observed in a study of T cell changes during pregnancy in multiple sclerosis. This table comes from immunoSEQ multiplex PCR, and its TCRdb copy is limited to in-frame clones, with some not included. This sample has roughly 89,000 clones, with around 94% found just once. This TCR derives from a female donor in good health, enrolled as a control in a pregnancy study. The sample consisted of peripheral blood, taken after pregnancy.

In DNA, the CDR3 is TGTGCCAGCAGCTATCCAGGACAGGGAGTCGTGCGGAGCCCTGGGACCCAGTACTTC. Translated: CASSYPGQGVVRSPGTQYF. This rearrangement joins TRBV7-2 to TRBJ2-5; 8 positions match TRBD1. The germline gives CDR1 SGHTA, CDR2 FQGNSA. CDR3 size: 19 residues. J gave up 7 bases and V 4 bases, and 23 bases lay outside the gene matches.